This T cell receptor (beta chain) comes out of a study of monozygotic twins with inflammatory bowel disease. The CDR3 length is 12 residues. CDR1 and CDR2 (germline): SQVTM, ANQGSEA. TCRdb reanalyzed the 5' RACE reads, giving one entry per CDR3 protein sequence and no DNA. The sample holds around 380,000 distinct CDR3 sequences. The chain joins TRBV29-1 to TRBJ1-1; TCRdb's assignment of TRBD1 cannot be checked, as there is no DNA. This sequence was found in a human donor with ulcerative colitis or Crohn's disease, or a healthy co-twin of an affected twin (not recorded which). The specimen was blood. The CDR3 sequence is CSVAYRGGEAFF.